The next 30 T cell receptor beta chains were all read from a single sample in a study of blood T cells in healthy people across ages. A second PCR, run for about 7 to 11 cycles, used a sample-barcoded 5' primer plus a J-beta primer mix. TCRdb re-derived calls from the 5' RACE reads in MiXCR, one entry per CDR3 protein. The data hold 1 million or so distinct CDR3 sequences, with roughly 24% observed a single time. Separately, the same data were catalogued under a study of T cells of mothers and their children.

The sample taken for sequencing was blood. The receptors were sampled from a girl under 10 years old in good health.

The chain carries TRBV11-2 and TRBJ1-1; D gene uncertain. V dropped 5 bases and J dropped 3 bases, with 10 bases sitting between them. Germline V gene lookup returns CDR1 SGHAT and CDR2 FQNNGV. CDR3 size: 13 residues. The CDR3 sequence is CASSRGPDTEAFF. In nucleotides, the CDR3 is TGTGCCAGCAGCCGAGGACCCGACACTGAAGCTTTCTTT.

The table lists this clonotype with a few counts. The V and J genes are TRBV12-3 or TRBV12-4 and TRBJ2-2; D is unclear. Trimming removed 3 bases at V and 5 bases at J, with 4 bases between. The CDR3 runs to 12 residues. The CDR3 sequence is CASSFWTGELFF. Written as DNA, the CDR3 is TGTGCCAGCAGTTTCTGGACCGGGGAGCTGTTTTTT.

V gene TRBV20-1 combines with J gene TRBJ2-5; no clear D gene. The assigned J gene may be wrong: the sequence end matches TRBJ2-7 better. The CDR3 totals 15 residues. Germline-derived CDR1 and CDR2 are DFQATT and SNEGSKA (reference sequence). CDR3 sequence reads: CSARDPTPPRYEQYF. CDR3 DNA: TGCAGTGCTAGAGACCCCACCCCCCCGCGGTACGAGCAGTACTTC.

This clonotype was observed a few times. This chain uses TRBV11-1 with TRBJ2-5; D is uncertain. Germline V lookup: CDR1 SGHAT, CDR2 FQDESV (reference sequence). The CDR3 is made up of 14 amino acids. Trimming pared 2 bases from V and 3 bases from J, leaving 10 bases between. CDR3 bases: TGTGCCAGCAGCTTATACCGAAAAGAAGAGACCCAGTACTTC. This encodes CASSLYRKEETQYF.

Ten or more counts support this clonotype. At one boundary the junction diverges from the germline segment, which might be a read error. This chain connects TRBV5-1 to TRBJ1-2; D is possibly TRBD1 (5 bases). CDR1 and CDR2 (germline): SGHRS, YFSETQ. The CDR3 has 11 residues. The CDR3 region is CASSPGSGYTF. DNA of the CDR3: TGTGCTAGCAGCCCAGGGTCTGGCTACACCTTC.

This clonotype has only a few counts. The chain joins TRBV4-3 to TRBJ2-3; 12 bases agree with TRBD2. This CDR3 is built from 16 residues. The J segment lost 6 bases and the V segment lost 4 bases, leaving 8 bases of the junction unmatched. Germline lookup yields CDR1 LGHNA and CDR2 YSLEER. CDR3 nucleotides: TGCGCCAGCAGCCCGGAACTAGCGGGGGGCCTTGATACGCAGTATTTT. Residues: CASSPELAGGLDTQYF.

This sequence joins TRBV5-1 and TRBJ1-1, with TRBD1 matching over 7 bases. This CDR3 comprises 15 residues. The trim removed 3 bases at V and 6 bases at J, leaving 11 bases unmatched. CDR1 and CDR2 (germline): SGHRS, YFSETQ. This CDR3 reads CASSWAGGMTAEAFF. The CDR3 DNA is TGCGCCAGCAGCTGGGCAGGGGGGATGACAGCTGAAGCTTTCTTT.

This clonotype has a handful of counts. CDR3: CASSLDSGLAETQYF. The CDR3 nucleotides are TGTGCCAGCAGCTTAGACTCGGGGCTCGCGGAGACCCAGTACTTC. The chain has TRBV11-2 and TRBJ2-7; TRBD1 or TRBD2 may be the D gene (5 bases each). The end of the DNA is better explained by TRBJ2-5, so the J call may be wrong. This CDR3 contains 15 residues. CDR1 and CDR2 from the germline V gene are SGHAT and FQNNGV.

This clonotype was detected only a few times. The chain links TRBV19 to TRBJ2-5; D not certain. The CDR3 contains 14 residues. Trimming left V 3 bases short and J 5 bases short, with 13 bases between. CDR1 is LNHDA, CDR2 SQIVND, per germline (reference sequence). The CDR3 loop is CASSMWQSEETQYF. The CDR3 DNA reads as TGTGCCAGTAGTATGTGGCAGTCGGAGGAGACCCAGTACTTC.

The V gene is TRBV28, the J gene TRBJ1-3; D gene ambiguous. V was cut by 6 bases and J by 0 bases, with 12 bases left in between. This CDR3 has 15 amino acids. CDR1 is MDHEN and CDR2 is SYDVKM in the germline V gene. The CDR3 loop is CASSSNVRSGNTIYF. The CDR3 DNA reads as TGTGCCAGCAGCTCAAACGTTCGCTCTGGAAACACCATATATTTT.

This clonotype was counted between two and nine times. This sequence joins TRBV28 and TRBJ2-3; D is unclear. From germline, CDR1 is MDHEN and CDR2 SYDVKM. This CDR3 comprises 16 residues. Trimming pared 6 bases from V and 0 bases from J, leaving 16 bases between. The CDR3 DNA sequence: TGTGCCAGCAGCTCCAGCGTGGGTACTAGCACAGATACGCAGTATTTT. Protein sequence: CASSSSVGTSTDTQYF.

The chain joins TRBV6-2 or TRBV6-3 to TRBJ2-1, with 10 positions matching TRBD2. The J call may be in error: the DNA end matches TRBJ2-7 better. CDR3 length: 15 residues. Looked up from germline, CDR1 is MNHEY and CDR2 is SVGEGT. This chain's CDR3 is CASSLLAGITYEQYF. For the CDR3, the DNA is TGTGCCAGCAGTTTACTAGCGGGAATAACCTACGAGCAGTACTTC.

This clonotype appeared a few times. The CDR3 loop is CSASGLAGKSPYEQYF. In nucleotides, the CDR3 is TGCAGTGCTTCTGGACTAGCGGGGAAGAGCCCTTACGAGCAGTACTTC. The chain has TRBV20-1 and TRBJ2-1; 12 nucleotides align to TRBD2. The DNA matches TRBJ2-7 better at its end, which makes the J call doubtful. The CDR3 is 16 amino acids. Germline CDR1 reads DFQATT; CDR2 reads SNEGSKA (reference sequence).

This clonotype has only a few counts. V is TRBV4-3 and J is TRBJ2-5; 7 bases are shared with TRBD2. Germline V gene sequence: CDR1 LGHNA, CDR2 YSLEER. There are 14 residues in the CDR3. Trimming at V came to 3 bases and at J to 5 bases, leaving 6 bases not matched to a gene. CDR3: CASSQTSLRETQYF. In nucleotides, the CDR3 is TGCGCCAGCAGCCAGACTAGCTTAAGGGAGACCCAGTACTTC.

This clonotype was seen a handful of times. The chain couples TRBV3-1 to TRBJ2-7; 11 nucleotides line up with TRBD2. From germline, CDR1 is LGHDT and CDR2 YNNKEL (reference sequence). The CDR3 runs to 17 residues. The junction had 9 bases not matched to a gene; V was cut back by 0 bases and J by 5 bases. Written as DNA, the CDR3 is TGTGCCAGCAGCCAAGACCCGGTACTAGCGGGAGCTCACGAGCAGTACTTC. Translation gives CASSQDPVLAGAHEQYF.

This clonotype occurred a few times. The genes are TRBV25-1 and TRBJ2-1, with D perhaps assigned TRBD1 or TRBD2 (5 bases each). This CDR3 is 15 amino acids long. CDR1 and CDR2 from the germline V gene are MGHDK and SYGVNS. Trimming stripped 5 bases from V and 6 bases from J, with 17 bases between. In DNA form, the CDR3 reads TGTGCCAGCAGTTATTCCGGGGTGGGGGTCAATGAGCAGTTCTTC. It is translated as CASSYSGVGVNEQFF.

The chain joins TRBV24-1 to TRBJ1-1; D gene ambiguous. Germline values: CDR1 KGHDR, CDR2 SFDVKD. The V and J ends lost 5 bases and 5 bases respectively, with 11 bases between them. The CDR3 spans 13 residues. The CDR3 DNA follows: TGTGCCACCAGTGCTCGGGGTAAAACTGAAGCTTTCTTT. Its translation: CATSARGKTEAFF.

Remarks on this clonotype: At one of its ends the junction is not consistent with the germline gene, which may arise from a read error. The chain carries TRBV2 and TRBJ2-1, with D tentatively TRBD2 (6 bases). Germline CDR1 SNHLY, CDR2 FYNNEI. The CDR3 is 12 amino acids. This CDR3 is CASRGGGSERFF. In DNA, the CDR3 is TGTGCCAGCAGGGGGGGAGGCAGTGAGCGGTTCTTC.

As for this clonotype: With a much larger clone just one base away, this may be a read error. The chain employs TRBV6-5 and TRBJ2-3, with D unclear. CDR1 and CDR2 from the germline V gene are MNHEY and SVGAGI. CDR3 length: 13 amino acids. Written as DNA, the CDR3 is TGTGCCAGCAGTTACTTTTTTAAGTCTACGCGGTATTTT. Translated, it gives CASSYFFKSTRYF.

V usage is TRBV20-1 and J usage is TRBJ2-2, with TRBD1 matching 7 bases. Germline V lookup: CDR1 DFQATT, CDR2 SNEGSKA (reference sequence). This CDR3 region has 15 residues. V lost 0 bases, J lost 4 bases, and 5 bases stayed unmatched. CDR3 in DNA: TGCAGTGCTAGAGACCTGACAGGGAGCACCGGGGAGCTGTTTTTT. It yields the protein CSARDLTGSTGELFF.

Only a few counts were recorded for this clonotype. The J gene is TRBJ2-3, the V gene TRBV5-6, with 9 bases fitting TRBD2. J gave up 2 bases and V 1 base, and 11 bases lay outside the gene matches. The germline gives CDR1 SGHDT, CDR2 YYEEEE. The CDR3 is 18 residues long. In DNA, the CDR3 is TGTGCCAGCAGCTTGTTTCGGGGTAGCGGGGGATTCACAGATACGCAGTATTTT. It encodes CASSLFRGSGGFTDTQYF.

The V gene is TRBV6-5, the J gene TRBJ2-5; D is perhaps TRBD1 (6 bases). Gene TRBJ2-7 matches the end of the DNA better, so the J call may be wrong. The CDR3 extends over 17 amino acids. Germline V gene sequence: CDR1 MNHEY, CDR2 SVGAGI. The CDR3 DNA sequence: TGTGCCAGCAGTTACTCAATACCTCAGGACAGACAATACGAGCAGTACTTC. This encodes CASSYSIPQDRQYEQYF.

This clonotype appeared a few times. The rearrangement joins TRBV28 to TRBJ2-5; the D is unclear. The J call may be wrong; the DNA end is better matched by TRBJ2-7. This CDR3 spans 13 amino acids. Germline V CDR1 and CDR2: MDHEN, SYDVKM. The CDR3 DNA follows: TGTGCCAGCAGTATAACACGGGCCTACGAGCAGTACTTC. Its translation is CASSITRAYEQYF.

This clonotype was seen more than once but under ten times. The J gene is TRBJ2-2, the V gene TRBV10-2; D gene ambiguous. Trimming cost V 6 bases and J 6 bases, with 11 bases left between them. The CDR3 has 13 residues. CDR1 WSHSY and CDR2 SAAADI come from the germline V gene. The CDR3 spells CASRVLAAGELFF. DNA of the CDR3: TGCGCCAGCAGGGTCCTTGCCGCCGGGGAGCTGTTTTTT.

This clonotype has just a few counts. The CDR3 region has the DNA TGCGCCAGCAGTTCCGGGACAGGGGTCGAGACCCAGTACTTC. This gives the protein CASSSGTGVETQYF. This chain connects TRBV5-1 to TRBJ2-5; the match to TRBD1 covers 10 bases. The trim removed 5 bases at V and 5 bases at J, leaving 6 bases unmatched. The CDR3 sequence is 14 residues long. Germline V CDR1 and CDR2: SGHRS, YFSETQ. Variable domain in full (rest from reference TRBV5-1 and TRBJ2-5): KAGVTQTPRYLIKTRGQQVTLSCSPISGHRSVSWYQQTPGQGLQFLFEYFSETQRNKGNFPGRFSGRQFSNSRSEMNVSTLELGDSALYLCASSSGTGVETQYFGPGTRLLVL.

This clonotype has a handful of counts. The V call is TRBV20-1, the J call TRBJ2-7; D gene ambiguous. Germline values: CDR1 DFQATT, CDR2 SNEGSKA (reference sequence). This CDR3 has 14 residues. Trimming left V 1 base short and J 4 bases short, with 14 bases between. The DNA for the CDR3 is TGCAGTGCTAGAGGGCTCCAAGGGTGGTACGAGCAGTACTTC. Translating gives CSARGLQGWYEQYF.

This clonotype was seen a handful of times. The CDR3 DNA follows: TGTGCCGCTCAAGACGACCAGGGCGAGCAGTACTTC. It codes for CAAQDDQGEQYF. The J gene is TRBJ2-7, the V gene TRBV28, with D maybe TRBD1 (5 bases). Germline V gene data show CDR1 as MDHEN and CDR2 as SYDVKM. Between the trimmed V and J ends, which lost 11 bases and 6 bases, there was a span of 17 bases. This CDR3 has 12 residues.

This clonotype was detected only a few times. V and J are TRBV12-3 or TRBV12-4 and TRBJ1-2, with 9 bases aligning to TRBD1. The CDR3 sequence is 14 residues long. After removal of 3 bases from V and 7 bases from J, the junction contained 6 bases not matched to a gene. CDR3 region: CASSLWTGEGGYTF. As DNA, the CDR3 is TGTGCCAGCAGTTTGTGGACAGGGGAGGGTGGCTACACCTTC.

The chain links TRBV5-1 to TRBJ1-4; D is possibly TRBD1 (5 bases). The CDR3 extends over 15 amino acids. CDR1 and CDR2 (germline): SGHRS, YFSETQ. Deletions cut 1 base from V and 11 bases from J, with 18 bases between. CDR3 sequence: CASSLPRDLVGKLFF. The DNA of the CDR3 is TGCGCCAGCAGCTTGCCCCGGGACCTGGTGGGGAAACTGTTTTTT.

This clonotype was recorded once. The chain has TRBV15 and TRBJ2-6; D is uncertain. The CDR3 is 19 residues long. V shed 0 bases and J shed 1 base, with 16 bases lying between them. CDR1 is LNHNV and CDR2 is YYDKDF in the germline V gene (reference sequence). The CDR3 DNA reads TGTGCCACCAGCAGAGATGAAGTCCGCTCCGGTTCTGGGGCCAACGTCCTGACTTTC. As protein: CATSRDEVRSGSGANVLTF.